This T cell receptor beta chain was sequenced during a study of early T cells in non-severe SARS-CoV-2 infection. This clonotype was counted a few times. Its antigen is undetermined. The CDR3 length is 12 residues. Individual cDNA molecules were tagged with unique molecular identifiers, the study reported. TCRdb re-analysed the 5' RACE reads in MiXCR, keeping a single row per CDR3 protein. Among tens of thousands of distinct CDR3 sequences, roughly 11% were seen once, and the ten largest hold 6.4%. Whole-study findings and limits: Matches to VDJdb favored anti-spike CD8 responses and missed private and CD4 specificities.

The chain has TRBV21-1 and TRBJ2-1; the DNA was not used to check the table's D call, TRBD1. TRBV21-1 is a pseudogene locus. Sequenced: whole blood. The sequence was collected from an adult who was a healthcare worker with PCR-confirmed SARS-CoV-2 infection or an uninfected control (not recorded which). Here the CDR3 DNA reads TGTGCCAGCAATCTCCAGGGCGATGAGCAGTTCTTC. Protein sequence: CASNLQGDEQFF.